Listed below are T cell receptor beta chains from one sample, sequenced in a study of beta chain features in type 1 diabetes. The assay was immunoSEQ multiplex PCR, and TCRdb's table has in-frame clones only and misses some. The table lists around 340,000 clones, 7% to 9% of them singletons. Source material: central memory CD4+ T cells from blood. These receptors were collected from a woman in her late teens or twenties in good health. Each CDR3 is given with its conserved first and last residue. D genes are given only for firm matches. Not every row has a clone size; where given, it reads once, few, many or a size class.

clone size: many
V gene: TRBV28
J gene: TRBJ2-5
D gene: TRBD1
CDR3 DNA: TGTGCCAGCAGTTCCAGGGGGACGGAGACCCAGTACTTC
CDR3 protein: CASSSRGTETQYF

clone size: few
V gene: TRBV6-6
J gene: TRBJ1-5
D gene: NA
CDR3 DNA: TGTGCCAGCAGTTATTCCGCACAGGGTGGACATCAGCCCCAGCATTTT
CDR3 protein: CASSYSAQGGHQPQHF

clone size: NA
V gene: TRBV18
J gene: TRBJ2-7
D gene: TRBD1
CDR3 DNA: TGTGCCAGCTCGATTCCCGGGACAGAGGTATACGAGCAGTACTTC
CDR3 protein: CASSIPGTEVYEQYF

clone size: few
V gene: TRBV6-6
J gene: TRBJ2-6
D gene: NA
CDR3 DNA: TGTGCCAGCAGGGCATCAGGGACTGGGGCCAACGTCCTGACTTTC
CDR3 protein: CASRASGTGANVLTF

clone size: many
V gene: TRBV7-2
J gene: TRBJ2-1
D gene: NA
CDR3 DNA: TGTGCCAGCAGCCATCCCCGGGGAGCGGACATTGAGCAGTTCTTC
CDR3 protein: CASSHPRGADIEQFF

clone size: few
V gene: TRBV2
J gene: TRBJ2-3
D gene: NA
CDR3 DNA: TGTGCCAGCAGTGAAGTATCCAGCACAGATACGCAGTATTTT
CDR3 protein: CASSEVSSTDTQYF

clone size: few
V gene: TRBV18
J gene: TRBJ1-1
D gene: NA
CDR3 DNA: TGTGCCAGCTCACCAACGTCCCAGAACACTGAAGCTTTCTTT
CDR3 protein: CASSPTSQNTEAFF

clone size: few
V gene: TRBV7-9
J gene: TRBJ2-5
D gene: NA
CDR3 DNA: TGTGCCAGCAGCTTAGCGTTAGGGTTAGAGACCCAGTACTTC
CDR3 protein: CASSLALGLETQYF

clone size: NA
V gene: TRBV7-8
J gene: TRBJ2-3
D gene: NA
CDR3 DNA: TGTGCCAGCAGCTTAGTTGTGCAGGGCACAGATACGCAGTATTTT
CDR3 protein: CASSLVVQGTDTQYF

clone size: NA
V gene: TRBV15
J gene: TRBJ2-4
D gene: TRBD2
CDR3 DNA: TGTGCCACCAGCAGCCACCGCGGGGGGTCCAAAAACATTCAGTACTTC
CDR3 protein: CATSSHRGGSKNIQYF

clone size: NA
V gene: TRBV4-2
J gene: TRBJ1-5
D gene: NA
CDR3 DNA: TGTGCCAGCAGCCAAGATCTGAGACAGGACCGGAGTCAGCCCCAGCATTTT
CDR3 protein: CASSQDLRQDRSQPQHF

clone size: many
V gene: TRBV7-2
J gene: TRBJ1-4
D gene: NA
CDR3 DNA: TGTGCCAGCAAGGCACAGGCGGCCGAAAAACTGTTTTTT
CDR3 protein: CASKAQAAEKLFF

clone size: NA
V gene: TRBV2
J gene: TRBJ2-7
D gene: NA
CDR3 DNA: TGTGCCAGCCGCCGCAGGGACTTGTCCGAGCAGTACTTC
CDR3 protein: CASRRRDLSEQYF

clone size: NA
V gene: TRBV11-2
J gene: TRBJ2-7
D gene: TRBD1
CDR3 DNA: TGTGCCAGCAGCTTACGGGCAATGACAGGGGTGGAGGAGCAGTACTTC
CDR3 protein: CASSLRAMTGVEEQYF

clone size: NA
V gene: TRBV7-2
J gene: TRBJ2-3
D gene: NA
CDR3 DNA: TGTGCCAGCAGCTTAGGACTAAGCACAGATACGCAGTATTTT
CDR3 protein: CASSLGLSTDTQYF

clone size: few
V gene: TRBV19
J gene: TRBJ2-2
D gene: NA
CDR3 DNA: TGTGCCAGTAGTAGGACGTGGGACTACACCGGGGAGCTGTTTTTT
CDR3 protein: CASSRTWDYTGELFF

clone size: few
V gene: TRBV18
J gene: TRBJ1-1
D gene: TRBD1
CDR3 DNA: TGTGCCAGCTCTCGACAGGGGCCGAACACTGAAGCTTTCTTT
CDR3 protein: CASSRQGPNTEAFF

clone size: many
V gene: TRBV7-2
J gene: TRBJ2-1
D gene: NA
CDR3 DNA: TGTGCCAGCAGCCTAGCCCCCAATGAGCAGTTCTTC
CDR3 protein: CASSLAPNEQFF

clone size: few
V gene: TRBV6-1
J gene: TRBJ1-3
D gene: NA
CDR3 DNA: TGTGCCAGCAGTGAACGAAACACCATATATTTT
CDR3 protein: CASSERNTIYF

clone size: many
V gene: TRBV5-5
J gene: TRBJ1-2
D gene: TRBD1
CDR3 DNA: TGTGCCAGCAGCTCGGGAGAGGGGGCGTATGGCTACACCTTC
CDR3 protein: CASSSGEGAYGYTF

clone size: NA
V gene: TRBV5-1
J gene: TRBJ2-3
D gene: TRBD1
CDR3 DNA: TGCGCCAGCTTCGCGGGACAGGGAACAGATACGCAGTATTTT
CDR3 protein: CASFAGQGTDTQYF

clone size: NA
V gene: TRBV27
J gene: TRBJ2-5
D gene: NA
CDR3 DNA: TGTGCCAGCAGTGGGACGTACCAAGAGACCCAGTACTTC
CDR3 protein: CASSGTYQETQYF

clone size: NA
V gene: TRBV7-2
J gene: TRBJ2-2
D gene: TRBD2
CDR3 DNA: TGTGCCAGCAGCTTAGCCATAGCAGCTACTAGCGGGGCCGGGGAGCTGTTTTTT
CDR3 protein: CASSLAIAATSGAGELFF

clone size: few
V gene: TRBV10-3
J gene: TRBJ2-2
D gene: NA
CDR3 DNA: TGTGCCATCAGTGAATCAAGCGTGGAGCTGTTTTTT
CDR3 protein: CAISESSVELFF

clone size: many
V gene: TRBV7-2
J gene: TRBJ2-3
D gene: TRBD1
CDR3 DNA: TGTGCCAGCAGCGTGCAGGGGGCTAGGAGCACAGATACGCAGTATTTT
CDR3 protein: CASSVQGARSTDTQYF

clone size: NA
V gene: TRBV5-4
J gene: TRBJ2-3
D gene: TRBD2
CDR3 DNA: TGTGCCAGCAGCTGGGGGACTAGCGGGGACACTAGCACAGATACGCAGTATTTT
CDR3 protein: CASSWGTSGDTSTDTQYF

clone size: few
V gene: TRBV18
J gene: TRBJ1-1
D gene: NA
CDR3 DNA: TGTGCCAGCTCAATGCAGGGGATGAACACTGAAGCTTTCTTT
CDR3 protein: CASSMQGMNTEAFF

clone size: NA
V gene: TRBV4-3
J gene: TRBJ2-5
D gene: NA
CDR3 DNA: TGCGCCAGCAGCCAAGATGTAAGGCCTCGAGAGACCCAGTACTTC
CDR3 protein: CASSQDVRPRETQYF

clone size: few
V gene: TRBV7-2
J gene: TRBJ2-4
D gene: TRBD1
CDR3 DNA: TGTGCCAGCAGCCCTAATCAGGGGGCGAACATTCAGTACTTC
CDR3 protein: CASSPNQGANIQYF

clone size: few
V gene: TRBV6-5
J gene: TRBJ2-2
D gene: NA
CDR3 DNA: TGTGCCAGCAGTGCCGACCGGGCCACCGGGGAGCTGTTTTTT
CDR3 protein: CASSADRATGELFF

clone size: NA
V gene: TRBV28
J gene: TRBJ1-2
D gene: NA
CDR3 DNA: TGTGCCAGCAGTACGGACCGGGCGGGCTACACCTTC
CDR3 protein: CASSTDRAGYTF

clone size: many
V gene: TRBV28
J gene: TRBJ1-2
D gene: NA
CDR3 DNA: TGTGCCAGCAGTTTATCGCAGTACTATGGCTACACCTTC
CDR3 protein: CASSLSQYYGYTF

clone size: NA
V gene: TRBV7-2
J gene: TRBJ2-7
D gene: TRBD1
CDR3 DNA: TGTGCCAGCAGCTTAGGCGGACAGGGTCTTCGGGGGGAGCAGTACTTC
CDR3 protein: CASSLGGQGLRGEQYF

clone size: few
V gene: TRBV11-3
J gene: TRBJ2-1
D gene: NA
CDR3 DNA: TGTGCCAGCAAAATAACTGGGAGAGAAGAGCAGTTCTTC
CDR3 protein: CASKITGREEQFF

clone size: many
V gene: TRBV6-5
J gene: TRBJ1-1
D gene: NA
CDR3 DNA: TGTGCCAGCAGTTTATTGAGTAACACTGAAGCTTTCTTT
CDR3 protein: CASSLLSNTEAFF

clone size: NA
V gene: TRBV6-6
J gene: TRBJ2-7
D gene: NA
CDR3 DNA: TGTGCCAGCAGTTCACAGACCTACGAGCAGTACTTC
CDR3 protein: CASSSQTYEQYF

clone size: NA
V gene: TRBV6-6
J gene: TRBJ1-5
D gene: TRBD1
CDR3 DNA: TGTGCCAGCAGCCGACAGGGGATTGGTCAGCCCCAGCATTTT
CDR3 protein: CASSRQGIGQPQHF

clone size: NA
V gene: TRBV4-3
J gene: TRBJ2-7
D gene: NA
CDR3 DNA: TGCGCCAGCAGCCAAGAACTGAACGGGAACTACGAGCAGTACTTC
CDR3 protein: CASSQELNGNYEQYF

clone size: few
V gene: TRBV7-2
J gene: TRBJ2-5
D gene: TRBD2
CDR3 DNA: TGTGCCAGCAGCGATCCGGGACTAGCGGGAGGGCCGCGGGGGGAGACCCAGTACTTC
CDR3 protein: CASSDPGLAGGPRGETQYF

clone size: NA
V gene: TRBV19
J gene: TRBJ2-1
D gene: NA
CDR3 DNA: TGTGCCAGTAGTATGAGGGGGGAGCAGTTCTTC
CDR3 protein: CASSMRGEQFF

clone size: once
V gene: TRBV5-1
J gene: TRBJ2-7
D gene: TRBD1
CDR3 DNA: TGCGCCAGCAGTCGAACGGGACAGGGGTACGAGCAGTACTTC
CDR3 protein: CASSRTGQGYEQYF

clone size: few
V gene: TRBV11-2
J gene: TRBJ2-5
D gene: NA
CDR3 DNA: TGTGCCAGCAGCTTATCGTCACTTAACTTGGTCCAAGAGACCCAGTACTTC
CDR3 protein: CASSLSSLNLVQETQYF